A selection of T cell receptor beta chains follows, all from one sample in a study of T-cell memory formation after mild COVID-19. TCRdb reprocessed the 5' RACE reads via MiXCR and lists one record per CDR3 protein. This table holds 170,000 or so distinct CDR3 sequences, around a third found once. The sequenced sample was PBMCs or a T cell subset sorted from them (not recorded which). The receptors stem from an adult woman who had mild COVID-19 (a few samples of this study predate the infection). Cell type and time point are not known. The CDR3 runs from the conserved cysteine through the conserved F or W. Each record gives: D gene, V gene, J gene, clone size, CDR3 DNA, CDR3 protein. A D gene is named only where the DNA matches it firmly. Clone size is given for some rows only: seen once, a few or many times, or a class if the clone is expanded.

TRBD1,TRBV7-9,TRBJ2-7,-,TGTGCCAGCAGCTTAGTATCTATTTCGGCCGGGACAGGGGTGTTTTCCCACGAGCAGTACTTC,CASSLVSISAGTGVFSHEQYF
-,TRBV4-1,TRBJ1-5,few,TGCGCCAGCAGCCAGGGTGGCAATCAGCCCCAGCATTTT,CASSQGGNQPQHF
-,TRBV21-1,TRBJ1-2,-,TGTGCCAGCAGCCCCGGACAGGGACATATACCCTATGGCTACACCTTC,CASSPGQGHIPYGYTF
-,TRBV11-2,TRBJ1-6,-,TGTGCCAGCAGTAGCGCTGGGGGGCGGGGTAATTCACCCCTCCACTTT,CASSSAGGRGNSPLHF
TRBD1,TRBV30,TRBJ1-2,-,TGTGCCTGGAGTCCGGGGTGGACAGGGGTAGATGGCTACACCTTC,CAWSPGWTGVDGYTF
-,TRBV14,TRBJ1-1,-,TGTGCCAGCAACGCACATAGACACACTGAAGCTTTCTTT,CASNAHRHTEAFF
-,TRBV3-1,TRBJ2-4,few,TGTGCCAGCAGCCAAGCGTGGGGTGACATTCAGTACTTC,CASSQAWGDIQYF
-,TRBV7-8,TRBJ1-1,few,TGTGCCAGCAGGTGGCAGGGGCGATCGAACACTGAAGCTTTCTTT,CASRWQGRSNTEAFF
TRBD1,TRBV7-8,TRBJ2-3,-,TGTGCCAGCAGCGCGAACCGGGACAGGGTTACAGATACGCAGTATTTT,CASSANRDRVTDTQYF
TRBD1,TRBV4-3,TRBJ2-2,few,TGCGCCAGCAGCCAGGGAACAGGGGCCGGGGAGCTGTTTTTT,CASSQGTGAGELFF
-,TRBV29-1,TRBJ1-2,few,TGCAGCGTTGAAGGGTCAGGGGTGAACTATGGCTACACCTTC,CSVEGSGVNYGYTF
TRBD2,TRBV7-9,TRBJ2-1,-,TGTGCCAGCAGCTCGGGACTAGCGGTCTACAATGAGCAGTTCTTC,CASSSGLAVYNEQFF
TRBD1,TRBV9,TRBJ2-5,-,TGTGCCAGCAGCGTAGGGACAGGGGAAGAGACCCAGTACTTC,CASSVGTGEETQYF
-,TRBV7-2,TRBJ2-3,-,TGTGCCAGCAGCCAGACCACCCCGGGGAGCACAGATACGCAGTATTTT,CASSQTTPGSTDTQYF
-,TRBV3-1,TRBJ1-1,few,TGTGCCAGCAGCCAAGTAGCGAGACAGACTGAAGCTTTCTTT,CASSQVARQTEAFF
TRBD2,TRBV11-2,TRBJ2-1,-,TGTGCCAGCAGCTTATACGGGGGGTTCAATGAGCAGTTCTTC,CASSLYGGFNEQFF
-,TRBV7-9,TRBJ2-7,-,TGTGCCAGCAGCCCTAGTCTCCGTTACGAGCAGTACTTC,CASSPSLRYEQYF
TRBD2,TRBV7-4,TRBJ2-3,-,TGTGCCAGCAGCTTATTGACTAGCGGGAACCCTAGCACAGATACGCAGTATTTT,CASSLLTSGNPSTDTQYF
TRBD1,TRBV23-1,TRBJ2-5,few,TGCGCCAGCAGTCACCAGAAGACAGGGCGGGAGACCCAGTACTTC,CASSHQKTGRETQYF
-,TRBV20-1,TRBJ1-2,-,TGCAGTGCCGCTAGGACGGACCTGTATGGCTACACCTTC,CSAARTDLYGYTF
-,TRBV29-1,TRBJ1-2,-,TGCAGCGTTGGGGGTTTACCGGGTAATGGCTACACCTTC,CSVGGLPGNGYTF
-,TRBV4-3,TRBJ2-1,-,TGCGCCAGCAGCCGAGACAGCAGCGGCTCCTACAATGAGCAGTTCTTC,CASSRDSSGSYNEQFF
TRBD2,TRBV27,TRBJ2-5,-,TGTGCCAGCAGTGCCCGACTAGCCCGCAACGTAGAGACCCAGTACTTC,CASSARLARNVETQYF
TRBD2,TRBV5-5,TRBJ2-1,few,TGTGCCAGCAGCTTGGAGGCGGGGGGGCCTGAGCAGTTCTTC,CASSLEAGGPEQFF
-,TRBV20-1,TRBJ1-5,-,TGCAGTGCTAGGACAGGCGGGATTGGCAATCAGCCCCAGCATTTT,CSARTGGIGNQPQHF
-,TRBV3-1,TRBJ2-6,few,TGTGCCAGCAGCGACCTAGGGGGGCCTTCTGGGGCCAACGTCCTGACTTTC,CASSDLGGPSGANVLTF
TRBD2,TRBV20-1,TRBJ2-1,few,TGCAGTGCTCCCATCCGACTAGCGGATTACTACAATGAGCAGTTCTTC,CSAPIRLADYYNEQFF
TRBD2,TRBV5-6,TRBJ2-1,-,TGTGCCAGCAGCTTGGGTCTAGCGGGTCACAATGAGCAGTTCTTC,CASSLGLAGHNEQFF
TRBD1,TRBV7-9,TRBJ1-4,-,TGTGCCAGCAGCCCCGCGGGGACAGGTAGAAGTGAAAAACTGTTTTTT,CASSPAGTGRSEKLFF
-,TRBV20-1,TRBJ2-5,few,TGCAGTGCTAGGAAAGCGGGCCGGCAAGAGACCCAGTACTTC,CSARKAGRQETQYF
-,TRBV4-3,TRBJ2-7,few,TGCGCCAGCAGCCAAGATTCAGCGGAGATCTACGAGCAGTACTTC,CASSQDSAEIYEQYF
TRBD1,TRBV6-2/TRBV6-3,TRBJ1-1,once,TGTGCCACCGGACAGGGCCCTGAAGCTTTCTTT,CATGQGPEAFF
-,TRBV10-3,TRBJ2-2,-,TGTGCCATCAGTGAGTGCGGAGGGTTGGCCGGGGAGCTGTTTTTT,CAISECGGLAGELFF
-,TRBV29-1,TRBJ2-1,once,TGCAGCGTTGTAGGGCCAGGGCCCTGGAATGAGCAGTTCTTC,CSVVGPGPWNEQFF
TRBD2,TRBV7-9,TRBJ2-1,few,TGTGCCAGCACCAGAAGGGGGACTAGCGGTTACAATGAGCAGTTCTTC,CASTRRGTSGYNEQFF
TRBD1,TRBV7-6,TRBJ2-7,few,TGTGCCAGCAGCTTAGGGACAGGGGCCTCCTACGAGCAGTACTTC,CASSLGTGASYEQYF
TRBD2,TRBV7-8,TRBJ2-7,few,TGTGCCAGCAGCTTAGCGGCAATAGCGGGGGGGCCGTACGAGCAGTACTTC,CASSLAAIAGGPYEQYF
-,TRBV7-8,TRBJ2-2,-,TGTGCCAGCAGCCCCCACGGGAACACCGGGGAGCTGTTTTTT,CASSPHGNTGELFF
-,TRBV10-3,TRBJ2-1,few,TGTGCCATCGCATCCCCGAGTTCAATTGAGCAGTTCTTC,CAIASPSSIEQFF
TRBD1,TRBV29-1,TRBJ2-2,many,TGCAGCGTTGTGAGGGGGCAAAACACCGGGGAGCTGTTTTTT,CSVVRGQNTGELFF
-,TRBV29-1,TRBJ1-1,-,TGCAGCGTTGAAGGATGGGGTAACACTGAAGCTTTCTTT,CSVEGWGNTEAFF
-,TRBV7-2,TRBJ1-2,-,TGTGCCAGCAGCTTCTACAGGGTAGGCGGCTACACCTTC,CASSFYRVGGYTF
-,TRBV27,TRBJ1-5,-,TGTGCCAGCAGCGATCAGGGGCTTAGCAATCAGCCCCAGCATTTT,CASSDQGLSNQPQHF
-,TRBV30,TRBJ1-5,-,TGTGCCTGGAGTGAGGGCAGGGGTGATCAGCCCCAGCATTTT,CAWSEGRGDQPQHF